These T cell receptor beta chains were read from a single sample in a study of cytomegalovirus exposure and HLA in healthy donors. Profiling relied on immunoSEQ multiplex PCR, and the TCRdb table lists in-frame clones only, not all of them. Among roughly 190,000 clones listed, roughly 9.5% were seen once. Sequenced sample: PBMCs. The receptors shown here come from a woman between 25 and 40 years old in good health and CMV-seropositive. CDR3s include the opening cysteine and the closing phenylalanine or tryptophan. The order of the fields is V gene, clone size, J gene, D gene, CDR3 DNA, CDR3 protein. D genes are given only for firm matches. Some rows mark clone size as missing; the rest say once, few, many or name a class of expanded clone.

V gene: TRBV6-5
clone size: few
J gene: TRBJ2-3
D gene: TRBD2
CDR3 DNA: TGTGCCAGCAGTTACTCTAGCGGGAGGGGCACAGATACGCAGTATTTT
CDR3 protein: CASSYSSGRGTDTQYF

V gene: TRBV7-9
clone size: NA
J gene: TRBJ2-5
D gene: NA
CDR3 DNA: TGTGCCAGCAGCTTGCTAGAGGAGACCCAGTACTTC
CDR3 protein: CASSLLEETQYF

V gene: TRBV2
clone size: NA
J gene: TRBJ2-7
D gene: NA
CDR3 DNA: TGTGCCAGCAGTGAAGAGCCAGGGTGGTCCCCGTACGAGCAGTACTTC
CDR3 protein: CASSEEPGWSPYEQYF

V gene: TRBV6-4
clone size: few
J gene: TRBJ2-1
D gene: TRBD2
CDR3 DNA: TGTGCCAGCAGTCAATTCCTTAGCGGGAGGGCTATGAATGAGCAGTTCTTC
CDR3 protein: CASSQFLSGRAMNEQFF

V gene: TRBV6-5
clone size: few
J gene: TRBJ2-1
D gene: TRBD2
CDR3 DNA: TGTGCCAGCAGTCCCCCGGGCGGGAGGTCCCTTGAGCAGTTCTTC
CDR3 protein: CASSPPGGRSLEQFF

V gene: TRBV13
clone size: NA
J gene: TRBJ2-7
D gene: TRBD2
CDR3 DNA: TGTGCCAGCAGCTCAATTGGTTCTAGCGGGCGCTACGAGCAGTACTTC
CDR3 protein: CASSSIGSSGRYEQYF

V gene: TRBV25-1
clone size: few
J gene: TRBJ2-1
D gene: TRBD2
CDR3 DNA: TGTGCCAGCAGTGAACGACTAGCGGGAGGGCCTATGATTAGTGAGCAGTTCTTC
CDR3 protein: CASSERLAGGPMISEQFF

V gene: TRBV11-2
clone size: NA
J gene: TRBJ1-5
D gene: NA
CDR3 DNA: TGTGCCAGCAGCCCAGAGGGAGGTAGGGTTCGCGGGCCCCAGCATTTT
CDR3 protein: CASSPEGGRVRGPQHF

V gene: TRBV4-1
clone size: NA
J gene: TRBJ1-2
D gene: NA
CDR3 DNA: TGCGCCAGCAGCCAAGAGGCTGGCTATGGCTACACCTTC
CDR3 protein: CASSQEAGYGYTF

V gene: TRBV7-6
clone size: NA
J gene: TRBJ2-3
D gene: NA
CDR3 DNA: TGTGCCAGCAGCTTAGTGGCAGTCCCCACAGATAAGCAGTATTTT
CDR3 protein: CASSLVAVPTDKQYF

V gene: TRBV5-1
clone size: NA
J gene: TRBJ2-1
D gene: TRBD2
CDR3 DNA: TGCGCCAGCAGCTCTGGACTAGCGGCGTTAAATGAGCAGTTCTTC
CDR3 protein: CASSSGLAALNEQFF

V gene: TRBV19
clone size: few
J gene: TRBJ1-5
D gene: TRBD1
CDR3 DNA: TGTGCCAGTAGTAACCAGGGGGTTCAGCCCCAGCATTTT
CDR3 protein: CASSNQGVQPQHF

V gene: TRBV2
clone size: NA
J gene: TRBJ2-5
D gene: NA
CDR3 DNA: TGTGCCAGCAGTGGAGACGGTGGAGTGGAGACCCAGTACTTC
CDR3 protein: CASSGDGGVETQYF

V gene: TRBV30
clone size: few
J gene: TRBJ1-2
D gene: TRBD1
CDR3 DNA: TGTGCCTGGAGCCCCGGACAGGGCGGGTGGGGCTACACCTTC
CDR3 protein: CAWSPGQGGWGYTF

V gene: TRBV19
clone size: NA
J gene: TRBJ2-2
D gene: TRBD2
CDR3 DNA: TGTGCCAGTGCGGACGGATTGGGACTAGCGGGAAGGACCGGGGAGCTGTTTTTT
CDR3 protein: CASADGLGLAGRTGELFF

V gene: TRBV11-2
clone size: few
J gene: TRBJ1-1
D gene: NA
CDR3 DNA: TGTGCCAGCAGCATAGGAGTGGGGGGTGAAGCTTTCTTT
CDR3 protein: CASSIGVGGEAFF

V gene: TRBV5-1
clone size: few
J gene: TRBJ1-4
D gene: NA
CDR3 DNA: TGCGCCAGCTCCCCGGGACACCGTAATGAAAAACTGTTTTTT
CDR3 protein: CASSPGHRNEKLFF

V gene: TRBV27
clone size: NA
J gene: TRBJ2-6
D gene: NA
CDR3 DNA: TGTGCCAGCAGTTCCCCCTGGGGGGCTGGGGCCAACGTCCTGACTTTC
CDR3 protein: CASSSPWGAGANVLTF

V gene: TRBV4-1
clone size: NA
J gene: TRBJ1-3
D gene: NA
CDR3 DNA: TGCGCCAGCAGCCCACACAGAAAATCTGGAAACACCATATATTTT
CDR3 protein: CASSPHRKSGNTIYF

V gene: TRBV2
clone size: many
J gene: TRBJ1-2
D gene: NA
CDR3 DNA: TGTGCCAGCCGGACAGTCAATGGCTACACCTTC
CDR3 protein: CASRTVNGYTF

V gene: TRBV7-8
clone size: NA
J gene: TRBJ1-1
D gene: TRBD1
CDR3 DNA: TGTGCCAGCAGCAATTCAGGGGGAGCTTTCTTT
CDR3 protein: CASSNSGGAFF

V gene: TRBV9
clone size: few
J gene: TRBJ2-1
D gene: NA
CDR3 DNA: TGTGCCAGCAGCGAACAGGGACGACGATACAATGAGCAGTTCTTC
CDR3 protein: CASSEQGRRYNEQFF

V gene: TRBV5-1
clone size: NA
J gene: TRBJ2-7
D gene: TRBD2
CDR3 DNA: TGCGCCAGCAGCCTCGGACTAGCGGCGAATTCCTACGAGCAGTACTTC
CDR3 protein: CASSLGLAANSYEQYF

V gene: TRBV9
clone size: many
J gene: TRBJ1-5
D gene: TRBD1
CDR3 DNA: TGTGCCAGCAGCACAGGGGATAGCAATCAGCCCCAGCATTTT
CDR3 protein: CASSTGDSNQPQHF

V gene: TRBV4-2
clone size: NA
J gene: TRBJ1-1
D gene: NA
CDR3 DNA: TGTGCCAGCAGCCCGCAGGGCGTTGAAGCTTTCTTT
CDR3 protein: CASSPQGVEAFF

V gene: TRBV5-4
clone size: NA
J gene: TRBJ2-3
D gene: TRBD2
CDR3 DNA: TGTGCCAGCACTTTTAGCGGGAGGGCCGAAGATACGCAGTATTTT
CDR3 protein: CASTFSGRAEDTQYF

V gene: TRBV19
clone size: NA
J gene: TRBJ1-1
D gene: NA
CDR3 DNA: TGTGCCAGTAGTCTCTTCTTAAGGGGGACTGAAGCTTTCTTT
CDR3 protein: CASSLFLRGTEAFF

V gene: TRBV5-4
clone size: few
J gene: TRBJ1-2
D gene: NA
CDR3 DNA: TGTGCCAGCAGCTTGGACAGGGCGAACTATGGCTACACCTTC
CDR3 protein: CASSLDRANYGYTF

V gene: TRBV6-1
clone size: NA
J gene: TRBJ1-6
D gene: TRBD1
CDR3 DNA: TGTGCCAGCAGTGTGGGGACAGGGATGAATTCACCCCTCCACTTT
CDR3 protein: CASSVGTGMNSPLHF

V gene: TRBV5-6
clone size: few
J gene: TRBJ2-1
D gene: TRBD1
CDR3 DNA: TGTGCCAGCAGCCCCTGGGACAGGATGTACAATGAGCAGTTCTTC
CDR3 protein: CASSPWDRMYNEQFF

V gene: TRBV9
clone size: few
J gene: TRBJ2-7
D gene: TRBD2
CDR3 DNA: TGTGCCAGCAGCGTAGGATCTAGCGGGAGTCATAAGTACTTC
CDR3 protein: CASSVGSSGSHKYF

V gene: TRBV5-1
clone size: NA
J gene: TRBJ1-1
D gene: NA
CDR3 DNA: TGCGCCAGCAGCGAGGTAGCGGGGGCGGACACTGAAGCTTTCTTT
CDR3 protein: CASSEVAGADTEAFF

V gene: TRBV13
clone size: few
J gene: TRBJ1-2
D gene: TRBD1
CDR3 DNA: TGTGCCAGCAGCTTAGGCCGAGGCAGGGGGATCTATGGCTACACCTTC
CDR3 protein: CASSLGRGRGIYGYTF

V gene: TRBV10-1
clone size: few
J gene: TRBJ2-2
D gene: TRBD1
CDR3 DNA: TGCGCCAGCAGTGACCCCCCACTCGGACAGGGGGCGATGAACACCGGGGAGCTGTTTTTT
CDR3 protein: CASSDPPLGQGAMNTGELFF

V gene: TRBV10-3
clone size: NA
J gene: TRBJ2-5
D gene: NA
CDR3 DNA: TGTGCCATCAGTGCAGCGGATCAAGAGACCCAGTACTTC
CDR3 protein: CAISAADQETQYF

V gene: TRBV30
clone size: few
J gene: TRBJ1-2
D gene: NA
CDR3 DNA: TGTGCCTGGAGGTTCGGGGCTAACTATGGCTACACCTTC
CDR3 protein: CAWRFGANYGYTF

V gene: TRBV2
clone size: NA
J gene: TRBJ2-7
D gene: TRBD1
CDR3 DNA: TGTGCCAGCAGCCGACTGACAGGGGTCTACGAGCAGTACTTC
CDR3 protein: CASSRLTGVYEQYF

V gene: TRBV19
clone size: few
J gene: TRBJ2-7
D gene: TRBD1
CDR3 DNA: TGTGCCACCTCGAGGGGGGGGCCAGGGACAGGGGCCTACGAGCAGTACTTC
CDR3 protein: CATSRGGPGTGAYEQYF

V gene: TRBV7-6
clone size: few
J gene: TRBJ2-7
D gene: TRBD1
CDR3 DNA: TGTGCCAGCAGCTTAGGGACAGGGTCCGACTACGAGCAGTACTTC
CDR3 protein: CASSLGTGSDYEQYF

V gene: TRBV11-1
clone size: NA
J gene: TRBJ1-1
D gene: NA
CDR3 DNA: TGTGCCAGCAGCTTAATGGCCTTGAACACTGAAGCTTTCTTT
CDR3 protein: CASSLMALNTEAFF

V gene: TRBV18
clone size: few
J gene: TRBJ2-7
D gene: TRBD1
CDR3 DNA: TGTGCCAGCTCACCACCGGGACAGCCCTACGAGCAGTACTTC
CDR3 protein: CASSPPGQPYEQYF

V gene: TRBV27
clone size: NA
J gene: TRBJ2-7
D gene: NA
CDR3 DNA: TGTGCCAGCGGCATGACAGATACCTACGAGCAGTACTTC
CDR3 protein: CASGMTDTYEQYF

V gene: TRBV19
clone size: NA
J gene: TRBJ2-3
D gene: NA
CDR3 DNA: TGTGCCAGTAGTGCCCCTTCGGGGCCAGGGGGGGATACGCAGTATTTT
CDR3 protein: CASSAPSGPGGDTQYF

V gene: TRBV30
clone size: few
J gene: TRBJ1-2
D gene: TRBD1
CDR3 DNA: TGTGCCTGGTGGGACAGGAGGGGCCCTTATGGCTACACCTTC
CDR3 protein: CAWWDRRGPYGYTF

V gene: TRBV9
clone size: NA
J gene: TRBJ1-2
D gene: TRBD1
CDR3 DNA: TGTGCCAGCGACTGGACAGGAGGGGCTATCGATGGCTACACCTTC
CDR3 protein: CASDWTGGAIDGYTF

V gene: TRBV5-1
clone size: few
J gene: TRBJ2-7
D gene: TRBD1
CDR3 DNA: TGCGCCAGCAGCGGGGACAGGCCTGCCTACGAGCAGTACTTC
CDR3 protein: CASSGDRPAYEQYF

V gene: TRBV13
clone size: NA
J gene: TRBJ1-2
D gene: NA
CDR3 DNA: TGTGCCAGCAGCTTAGGTCGTCAGGTTAACTATGGCTACACCTTC
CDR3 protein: CASSLGRQVNYGYTF

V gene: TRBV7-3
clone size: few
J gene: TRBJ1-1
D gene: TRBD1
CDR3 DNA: TGTGCCAGCAGCTCTAACACAGGGGCCGGTCTCGCTTTCTTT
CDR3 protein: CASSSNTGAGLAFF

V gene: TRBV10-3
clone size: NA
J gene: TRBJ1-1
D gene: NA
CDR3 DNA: TGTGCCATCAGTGACCACCGGGGGGCTGTCACTGAAGCTTTCTTT
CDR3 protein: CAISDHRGAVTEAFF

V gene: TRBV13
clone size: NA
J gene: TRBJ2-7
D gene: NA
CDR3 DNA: TGTGCCAGCAGCTTAAGGGGATCCACAGGGAACGAGCAGTACTTC
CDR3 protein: CASSLRGSTGNEQYF

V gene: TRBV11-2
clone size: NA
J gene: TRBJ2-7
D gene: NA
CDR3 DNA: TGTGCCAGCAGGAAGGAAGGGGGGACTATCGAGCAGTACTTC
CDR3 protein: CASRKEGGTIEQYF

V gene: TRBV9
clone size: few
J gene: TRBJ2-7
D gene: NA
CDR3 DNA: TGTGCCAGCAGCGACACCTACGAGCAGTACTTC
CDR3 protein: CASSDTYEQYF

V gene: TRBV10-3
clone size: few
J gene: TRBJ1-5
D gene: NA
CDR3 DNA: TGTGCCATCAGTGACCAAGGTGCAGGGGCGAGTCAGCCCCAGCATTTT
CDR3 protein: CAISDQGAGASQPQHF